Described below is a single T cell receptor beta chain sequence and its context. Its antigen is still unknown. Amplification used 60 Vbeta primers and 13 Jbeta primers. The method was immunoSEQ multiplex PCR; TCRdb's version includes in-frame clones alone and lacks a portion of them. The data show around 130,000 clones, approximately 78% seen once. This record belongs to a study of cytomegalovirus exposure and HLA in healthy donors. Regarding the study as a whole: In a later analysis, TCR beta V- and J-gene trimming was associated with a missense DCLRE1C variant.

This CDR3 contains 15 residues. Germline V gives CDR1 MNHNS, CDR2 SASEGT. Trimming took off 1 base at V and 6 bases at J, with 10 bases between the two ends. The V call is TRBV6-1, the J call TRBJ1-6; D uncertain. The receptor's source is a human donor in good health. What was sequenced was PBMCs. This CDR3 reads CASSEGQKFNSPLHF. CDR3 bases: TGTGCCAGCAGTGAAGGGCAGAAGTTTAATTCACCCCTCCACTTT.